A selection of T cell receptor beta chains follows, all from one sample in a study of OX40 agonist ivuxolimab in advanced cancers. Some clones are missing from TCRdb's copy, which holds only in-frame ones; the method was immunoSEQ multiplex PCR. This sample carries around 80,000 clones, around 80% of them seen once, and the ten largest clones take around 5.1%. Sequencing used CD4+ or CD8+ T cells sorted from blood, obtained in a trial of the OX40 agonist ivuxolimab. The receptor set was obtained from an adult with an advanced solid tumor such as melanoma, head and neck, liver or kidney cancer. Each CDR3 is given with its conserved first and last residue. The D gene is left open where the match is weak. Size tells how often a clone was seen (once, few, many) or the class of an expanded clone, and some rows leave it out.

few	-	TRBV27	TRBJ1-5	CASRIAQYLIGNQPQHF	TGTGCCAGCAGAATCGCCCAATACCTGATTGGCAATCAGCCCCAGCATTTT
-	-	TRBV13	TRBJ2-5	CASSFRTGGETQYF	TGTGCCAGCAGCTTCCGGACCGGAGGAGAGACCCAGTACTTC
-	-	TRBV28	TRBJ1-1	CASTRPSGDPGTEAFF	TGTGCCAGCACCCGACCCTCAGGGGATCCGGGCACTGAAGCTTTCTTT
-	-	TRBV18	TRBJ2-5	CASSPTPSQETQYF	TGTGCCAGCTCACCAACTCCCTCTCAAGAGACCCAGTACTTC
-	TRBD1	TRBV28	TRBJ1-5	CASLSGTGMGQPQHF	TGTGCCAGCCTCTCCGGGACAGGGATGGGTCAGCCCCAGCATTTT
-	-	TRBV30	TRBJ1-1	CAWRASTETQISNTEAFF	TGTGCCTGGAGGGCGTCAACAGAAACCCAAATCTCGAACACTGAAGCTTTCTTT
-	TRBD2	TRBV7-2	TRBJ2-3	CASSRMRVAGGGTQYF	TGTGCCAGCAGCCGGATGAGGGTAGCGGGAGGGGGTACGCAGTATTTT
-	TRBD2	TRBV19	TRBJ2-7	CASSRTSAGEEEQYF	TGTGCCAGTAGCCGCACCTCAGCGGGAGAAGAAGAGCAGTACTTC
-	-	TRBV4-2	TRBJ1-1	CASSQTGTMNTEAFF	TGTGCCAGCAGCCAAACCGGGACAATGAACACTGAAGCTTTCTTT
-	-	TRBV11-2	TRBJ2-3	CASSQQGTQYF	TGTGCCAGCAGCCAACAGGGTACGCAGTATTTT
-	TRBD1	TRBV5-1	TRBJ2-3	CASSSTGATDTQYF	TGCGCCAGCAGTTCCACAGGGGCCACAGATACGCAGTATTTT
-	-	TRBV5-4	TRBJ1-3	CASSLGGVKGGNTIYF	TGTGCCAGCAGCTTGGGGGGGGTTAAAGGCGGAAACACCATATATTTT
-	-	TRBV7-9	TRBJ2-7	CASTSSGGRLGPYEQYF	TGTGCCAGCACCTCCAGCGGTGGCAGGCTAGGACCCTACGAGCAGTACTTC
-	-	TRBV10-3	TRBJ2-5	CAISGGGAQETQYF	TGTGCCATCAGTGGAGGGGGAGCTCAAGAGACCCAGTACTTC
-	TRBD2	TRBV10-3	TRBJ2-7	CASGRTAVLEQYF	TGTGCCAGCGGGAGGACAGCGGTACTGGAGCAGTACTTC
-	-	TRBV28	TRBJ1-3	CASSAHGTGPSGNTIYF	TGTGCCAGCAGCGCCCACGGTACAGGGCCTTCTGGAAACACCATATATTTT
-	-	TRBV19	TRBJ1-5	CASSVVSNQPQHF	TGTGCCAGTAGTGTAGTGAGCAATCAGCCCCAGCATTTT
-	TRBD1	TRBV28	TRBJ2-7	CASRRDRGRYEQYF	TGTGCCAGCAGAAGGGACAGGGGCCGCTACGAGCAGTACTTC
-	-	TRBV28	TRBJ1-4	CASPYRARGEKLFF	TGTGCCAGCCCCTACCGGGCAAGGGGTGAAAAACTGTTTTTT
-	-	TRBV18	TRBJ2-1	CASSLPARERSEQFF	TGTGCCAGCTCACTACCCGCCCGGGAGAGGAGTGAGCAGTTCTTC
once	-	TRBV7-6	TRBJ2-2	CASSSPLLIGELFF	TGTGCCAGCAGCTCCCCACTTTTGATTGGGGAGCTGTTTTTT
-	-	TRBV6-1	TRBJ2-2	CASSELWGTGELFF	TGTGCCAGCAGTGAACTCTGGGGCACCGGGGAGCTGTTTTTT
-	-	TRBV5-6	TRBJ2-1	CASSQYNEQFF	TGTGCCAGCAGCCAGTACAATGAGCAGTTCTTC
-	TRBD1	TRBV2	TRBJ2-7	CASDRQGRYEQYF	TGTGCCAGCGACCGACAGGGGAGGTACGAGCAGTACTTC
-	-	TRBV29-1	TRBJ2-5	CSARAFGETQYF	TGCAGCGCTCGCGCGTTCGGGGAGACCCAGTACTTC
-	-	TRBV5-1	TRBJ2-3	CASSLALLGDTDTQYF	TGCGCCAGCAGCTTGGCTCTGCTGGGGGACACAGATACGCAGTATTTT
once	-	TRBV5-6	TRBJ2-3	CASSSPSGSDIGGSQYF	TGTGCCAGCAGCTCCCCGTCGGGCAGCGATATTGGGGGATCGCAGTATTTT
few	-	TRBV7-2	TRBJ2-7	CASSLMGRGDEQYF	TGTGCCAGCAGCTTAATGGGCAGGGGAGACGAGCAGTACTTC
-	TRBD1	TRBV9	TRBJ1-1	CASSLGQGFNTEAFF	TGTGCCAGCAGCTTGGGACAGGGCTTCAACACTGAAGCTTTCTTT
-	TRBD1	TRBV28	TRBJ1-5	CASSLRQGDGPQHF	TGTGCCAGCAGTCTTAGACAGGGGGACGGGCCCCAGCATTTT
few	-	TRBV6-5	TRBJ1-5	CASPMGDQPQHF	TGTGCCAGCCCCATGGGAGATCAGCCCCAGCATTTT
once	-	TRBV28	TRBJ2-3	CASSLSGGVTDTQYF	TGTGCCAGCAGTTTATCAGGCGGAGTCACAGATACGCAGTATTTT
-	-	TRBV29-1	TRBJ2-5	CSVVQGSETQYF	TGCAGCGTTGTCCAGGGTTCAGAGACCCAGTACTTC
-	-	TRBV9	TRBJ1-6	CASSGGDGNSPLHF	TGTGCCAGCAGCGGGGGAGATGGTAATTCACCCCTCCACTTT
-	TRBD1	TRBV6-1	TRBJ1-1	CASSVSQGGGTEAFF	TGTGCCAGCAGTGTATCACAGGGGGGGGGCACTGAAGCTTTCTTT
once	-	TRBV5-4	TRBJ2-6	CASSLGGNTHSGANVLTF	TGTGCCAGCAGCCTAGGGGGTAATACGCACTCTGGGGCCAACGTCCTGACTTTC
-	-	TRBV5-1	TRBJ1-2	CASSAVLTNYGYTF	TGCGCCAGCAGCGCGGTCCTCACCAACTATGGCTACACCTTC
once	-	TRBV5-1	TRBJ1-3	CASSRGLGSGNTIYF	TGCGCCAGCAGCAGGGGTTTGGGATCTGGAAACACCATATATTTT
-	TRBD1	TRBV28	TRBJ1-2	CASSRGQGSWYGYTF	TGTGCCAGCAGCCGGGGACAGGGGTCTTGGTATGGCTACACCTTC
-	-	TRBV5-1	TRBJ2-3	CASSLSSGASTDTQYF	TGCGCCAGCAGCTTGAGTTCGGGGGCGAGCACAGATACGCAGTATTTT
-	-	TRBV7-2	TRBJ2-7	CASSLAGSVYEQYF	TGTGCCAGCAGCCTAGCAGGGTCCGTCTACGAGCAGTACTTC
-	-	TRBV2	TRBJ1-3	CASSDQGPGNTIYF	TGTGCCAGCAGTGACCAGGGACCTGGAAACACCATATATTTT
-	-	TRBV28	TRBJ2-6	CASSRTRSTGANVLTF	TGTGCCAGCAGTAGAACCAGGAGCACTGGGGCCAACGTCCTGACTTTC
-	-	TRBV28	TRBJ2-7	CASSLEGIGQYF	TGTGCCAGCAGTTTGGAGGGAATAGGGCAGTACTTC
-	TRBD2	TRBV19	TRBJ2-7	CASSISSAGGYYEQYF	TGTGCCAGTAGTATTTCGTCAGCGGGAGGGTACTACGAGCAGTACTTC
-	TRBD2	TRBV13	TRBJ2-7	CASSPTLSGRFYEQYF	TGTGCCAGCAGCCCAACCCTTAGCGGGAGATTCTACGAGCAGTACTTC
-	TRBD1	TRBV5-6	TRBJ1-3	CASKGQAGNTIYF	TGTGCCAGCAAAGGACAGGCTGGAAACACCATATATTTT
-	-	TRBV20-1	TRBJ1-2	CSARRIEGYTF	TGCAGTGCTAGGAGGATAGAAGGCTACACCTTC
-	-	TRBV29-1	TRBJ2-4	CRAPWGEENIQYF	TGCAGGGCCCCCTGGGGGGAGGAAAACATTCAGTACTTC
-	TRBD2	TRBV11-2	TRBJ2-6	CASNLGAGGSGANVLTF	TGTGCCAGCAACCTAGGAGCGGGGGGCTCTGGGGCCAACGTCCTGACTTTC
-	TRBD2	TRBV28	TRBJ2-3	CASSSPSSGDLDTQYF	TGTGCCAGCAGTTCCCCTTCTAGCGGGGATCTAGATACGCAGTATTTT
-	TRBD2	TRBV18	TRBJ2-7	CASSTSGGTYEQYF	TGTGCCAGCTCAACTAGCGGGGGGACCTACGAGCAGTACTTC
-	TRBD2	TRBV5-1	TRBJ2-3	CASSFPLLRGASPTDTQYF	TGCGCCAGCAGCTTTCCTTTATTGCGGGGGGCTTCCCCCACAGATACGCAGTATTTT